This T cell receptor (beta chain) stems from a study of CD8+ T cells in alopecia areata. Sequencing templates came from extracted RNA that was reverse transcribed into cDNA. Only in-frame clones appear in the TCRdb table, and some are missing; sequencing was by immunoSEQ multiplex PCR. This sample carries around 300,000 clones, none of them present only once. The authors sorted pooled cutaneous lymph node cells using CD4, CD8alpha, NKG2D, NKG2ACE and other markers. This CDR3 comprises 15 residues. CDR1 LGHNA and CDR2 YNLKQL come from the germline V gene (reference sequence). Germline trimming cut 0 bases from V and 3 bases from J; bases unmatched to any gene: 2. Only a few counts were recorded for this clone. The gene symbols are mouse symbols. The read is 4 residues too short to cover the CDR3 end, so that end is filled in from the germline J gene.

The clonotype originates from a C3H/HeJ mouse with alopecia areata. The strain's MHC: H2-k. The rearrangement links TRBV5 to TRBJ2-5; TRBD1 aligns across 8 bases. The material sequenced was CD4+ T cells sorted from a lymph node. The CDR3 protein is CASSQDHRGQDTQYF. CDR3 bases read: TGTGCCAGCAGCCAAGATCACAGGGGGCAAGAC.